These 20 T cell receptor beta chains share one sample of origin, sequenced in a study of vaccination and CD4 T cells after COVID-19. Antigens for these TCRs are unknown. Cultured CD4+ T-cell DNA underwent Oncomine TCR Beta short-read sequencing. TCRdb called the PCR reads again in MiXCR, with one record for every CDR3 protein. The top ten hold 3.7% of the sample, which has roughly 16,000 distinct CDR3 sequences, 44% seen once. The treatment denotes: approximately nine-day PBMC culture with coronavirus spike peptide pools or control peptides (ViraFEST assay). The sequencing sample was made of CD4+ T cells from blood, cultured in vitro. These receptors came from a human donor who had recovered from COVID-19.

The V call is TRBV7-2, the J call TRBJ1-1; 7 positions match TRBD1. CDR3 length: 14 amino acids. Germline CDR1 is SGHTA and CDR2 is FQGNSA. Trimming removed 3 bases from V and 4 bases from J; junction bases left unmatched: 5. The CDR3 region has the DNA TGTGCCAGCAGCTTTCAGGGGGGACTCACTGAAGCTTTCTTT. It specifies CASSFQGGLTEAFF.

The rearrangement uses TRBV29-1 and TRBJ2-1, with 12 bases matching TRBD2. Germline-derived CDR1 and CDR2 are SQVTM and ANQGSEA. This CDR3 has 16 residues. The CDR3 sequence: CSASQTSGSPYNEQFF. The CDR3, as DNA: TGCAGTGCTAGCCAGACTAGCGGGAGCCCCTACAATGAGCAGTTCTTC.

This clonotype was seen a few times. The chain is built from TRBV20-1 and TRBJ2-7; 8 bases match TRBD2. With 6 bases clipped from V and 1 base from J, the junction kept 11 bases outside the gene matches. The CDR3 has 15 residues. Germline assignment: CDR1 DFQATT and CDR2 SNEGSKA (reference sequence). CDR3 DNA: TGCAGTGCCCGGCTCGGGGCGGGAGGATCCTACGAGCAGTACTTC. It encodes CSARLGAGGSYEQYF.

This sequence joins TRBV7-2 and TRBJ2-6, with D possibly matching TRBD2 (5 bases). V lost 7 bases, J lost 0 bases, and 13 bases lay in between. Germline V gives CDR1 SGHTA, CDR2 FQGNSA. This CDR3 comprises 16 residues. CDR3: CASTPSLLSGANVLTF. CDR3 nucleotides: TGTGCCAGCACCCCTAGCCTACTCTCTGGGGCCAACGTCCTGACTTTC.

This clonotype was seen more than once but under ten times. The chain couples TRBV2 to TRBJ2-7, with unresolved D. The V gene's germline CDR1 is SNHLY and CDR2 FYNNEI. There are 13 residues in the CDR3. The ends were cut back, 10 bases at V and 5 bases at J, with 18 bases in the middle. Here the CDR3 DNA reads TGTGCCACCAACCGGCCCCTGGAAGACGAGCAGTACTTC. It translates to CATNRPLEDEQYF.

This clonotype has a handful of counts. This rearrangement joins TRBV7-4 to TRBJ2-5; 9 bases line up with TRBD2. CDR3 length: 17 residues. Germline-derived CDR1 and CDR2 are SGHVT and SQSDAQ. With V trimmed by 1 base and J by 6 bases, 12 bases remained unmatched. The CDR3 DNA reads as TGTGCCAGCAGCTTAGTTAGGTGGCTAGCGGGAAGGAAGACCCAGTACTTC. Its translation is CASSLVRWLAGRKTQYF.

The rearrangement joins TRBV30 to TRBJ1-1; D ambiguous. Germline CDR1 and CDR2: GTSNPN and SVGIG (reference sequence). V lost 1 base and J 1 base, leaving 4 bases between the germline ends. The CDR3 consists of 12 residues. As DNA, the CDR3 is TGTGCCTGGAGTGGGCAGAACACTGAAGCTTTCTTT. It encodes CAWSGQNTEAFF.

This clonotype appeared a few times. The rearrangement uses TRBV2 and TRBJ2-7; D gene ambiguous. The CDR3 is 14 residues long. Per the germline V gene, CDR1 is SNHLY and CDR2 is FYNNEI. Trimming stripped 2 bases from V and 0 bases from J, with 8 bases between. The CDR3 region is CASSETDNSYEQYF. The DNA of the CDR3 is TGTGCCAGCAGTGAAACCGACAACTCCTACGAGCAGTACTTC. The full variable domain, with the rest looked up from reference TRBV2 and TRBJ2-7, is EPEVTQTPSHQVTQMGQEVILRCVPISNHLYFYWYRQILGQKVEFLVSFYNNEISEKSEIFDDQFSVERPDGSNFTLKIRSTKLEDSAMYFCASSETDNSYEQYFGPGTRLTVT.

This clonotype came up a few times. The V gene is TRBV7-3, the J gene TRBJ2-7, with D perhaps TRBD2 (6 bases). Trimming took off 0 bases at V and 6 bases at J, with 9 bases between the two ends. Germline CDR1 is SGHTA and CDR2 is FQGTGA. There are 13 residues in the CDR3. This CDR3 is CASSLTSGTEQYF. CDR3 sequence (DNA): TGTGCCAGCAGCTTAACTAGCGGAACCGAGCAGTACTTC.

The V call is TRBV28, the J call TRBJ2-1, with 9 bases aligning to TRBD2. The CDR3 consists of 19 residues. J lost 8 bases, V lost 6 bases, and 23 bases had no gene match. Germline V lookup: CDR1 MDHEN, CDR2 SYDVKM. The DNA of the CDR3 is TGTGCCAGCAGCGCCCGACAGGGATGGCTAGCGGGAAATGTGTATGAGCAGTTCTTC. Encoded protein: CASSARQGWLAGNVYEQFF.

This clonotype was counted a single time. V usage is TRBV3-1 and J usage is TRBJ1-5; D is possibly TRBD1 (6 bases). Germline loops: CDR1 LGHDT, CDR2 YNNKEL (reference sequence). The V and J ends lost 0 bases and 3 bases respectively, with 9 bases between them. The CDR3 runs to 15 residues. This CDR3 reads CASSQEGGLNQPQHF. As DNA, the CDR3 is TGTGCCAGCAGCCAAGAAGGGGGACTCAATCAGCCCCAGCATTTT.

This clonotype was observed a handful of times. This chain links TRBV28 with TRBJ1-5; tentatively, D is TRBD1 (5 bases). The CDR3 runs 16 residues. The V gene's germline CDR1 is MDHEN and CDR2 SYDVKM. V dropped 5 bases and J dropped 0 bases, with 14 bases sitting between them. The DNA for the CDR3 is TGTGCCAGCAGTGGACCAAGGGGAAATAGCAATCAGCCCCAGCATTTT. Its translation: CASSGPRGNSNQPQHF.

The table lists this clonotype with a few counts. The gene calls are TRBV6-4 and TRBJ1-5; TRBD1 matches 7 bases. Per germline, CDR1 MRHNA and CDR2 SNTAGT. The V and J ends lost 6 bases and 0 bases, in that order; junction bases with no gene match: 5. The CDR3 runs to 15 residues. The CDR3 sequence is CASREQGYSNQPQHF. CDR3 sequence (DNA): TGTGCCAGCAGAGAACAGGGGTATAGCAATCAGCCCCAGCATTTT.

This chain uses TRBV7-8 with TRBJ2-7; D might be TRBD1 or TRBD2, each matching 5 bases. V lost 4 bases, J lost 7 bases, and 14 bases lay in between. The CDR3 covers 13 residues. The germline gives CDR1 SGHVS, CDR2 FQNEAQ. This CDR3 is CASSSQGSGEQYF. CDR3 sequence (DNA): TGTGCCAGCAGCTCGCAGGGTTCGGGGGAGCAGTACTTC.

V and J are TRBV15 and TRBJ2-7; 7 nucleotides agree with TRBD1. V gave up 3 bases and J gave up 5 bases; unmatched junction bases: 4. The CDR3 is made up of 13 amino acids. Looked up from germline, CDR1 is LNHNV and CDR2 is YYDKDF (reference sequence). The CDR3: CATSRTGTHEQYF. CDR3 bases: TGTGCCACCAGCAGGACAGGGACCCACGAGCAGTACTTC. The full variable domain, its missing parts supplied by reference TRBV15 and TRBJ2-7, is DAMVIQNPRYQVTQFGKPVTLSCSQTLNHNVMYWYQQKSSQAPKLLFHYYDKDFNNEADTPDNFQSRRPNTSFCFLDIRSPGLGDTAMYLCATSRTGTHEQYFGPGTRLTVT.

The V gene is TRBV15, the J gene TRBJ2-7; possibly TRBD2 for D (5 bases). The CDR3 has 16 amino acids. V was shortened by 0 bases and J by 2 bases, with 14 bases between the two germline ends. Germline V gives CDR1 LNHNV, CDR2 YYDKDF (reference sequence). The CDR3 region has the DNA TGTGCCACCAGCAGAGATCGAGGACTCTATACCTACGAGCAGTACTTC. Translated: CATSRDRGLYTYEQYF.

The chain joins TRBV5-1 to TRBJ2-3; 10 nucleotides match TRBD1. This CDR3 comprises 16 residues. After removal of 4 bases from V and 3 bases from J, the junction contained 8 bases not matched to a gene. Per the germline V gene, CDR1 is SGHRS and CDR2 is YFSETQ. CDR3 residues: CASSPGTGAGTDTQYF. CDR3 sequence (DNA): TGCGCCAGCAGCCCCGGGACAGGGGCCGGGACAGATACGCAGTATTTT.

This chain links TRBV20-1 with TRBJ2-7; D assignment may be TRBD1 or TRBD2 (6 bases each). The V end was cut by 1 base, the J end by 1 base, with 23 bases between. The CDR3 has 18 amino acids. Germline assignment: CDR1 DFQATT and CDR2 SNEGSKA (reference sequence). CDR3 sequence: CSARGGGFWGRSSYEQYF. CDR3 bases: TGCAGTGCTAGAGGAGGAGGGTTCTGGGGGCGTTCATCCTACGAGCAGTACTTC.

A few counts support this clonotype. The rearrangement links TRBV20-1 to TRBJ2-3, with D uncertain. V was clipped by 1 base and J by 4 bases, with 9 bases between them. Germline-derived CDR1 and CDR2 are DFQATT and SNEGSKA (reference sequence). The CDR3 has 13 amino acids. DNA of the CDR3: TGCAGTGCTAGAGGCGGTAGTGCAGATACGCAGTATTTT. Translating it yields CSARGGSADTQYF.

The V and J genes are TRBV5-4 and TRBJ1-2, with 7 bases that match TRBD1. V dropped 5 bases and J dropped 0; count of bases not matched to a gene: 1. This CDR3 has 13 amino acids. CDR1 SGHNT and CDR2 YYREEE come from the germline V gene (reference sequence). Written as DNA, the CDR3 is TGTGCCAGCAGGGACAGGACTAACTATGGCTACACCTTC. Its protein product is CASRDRTNYGYTF.